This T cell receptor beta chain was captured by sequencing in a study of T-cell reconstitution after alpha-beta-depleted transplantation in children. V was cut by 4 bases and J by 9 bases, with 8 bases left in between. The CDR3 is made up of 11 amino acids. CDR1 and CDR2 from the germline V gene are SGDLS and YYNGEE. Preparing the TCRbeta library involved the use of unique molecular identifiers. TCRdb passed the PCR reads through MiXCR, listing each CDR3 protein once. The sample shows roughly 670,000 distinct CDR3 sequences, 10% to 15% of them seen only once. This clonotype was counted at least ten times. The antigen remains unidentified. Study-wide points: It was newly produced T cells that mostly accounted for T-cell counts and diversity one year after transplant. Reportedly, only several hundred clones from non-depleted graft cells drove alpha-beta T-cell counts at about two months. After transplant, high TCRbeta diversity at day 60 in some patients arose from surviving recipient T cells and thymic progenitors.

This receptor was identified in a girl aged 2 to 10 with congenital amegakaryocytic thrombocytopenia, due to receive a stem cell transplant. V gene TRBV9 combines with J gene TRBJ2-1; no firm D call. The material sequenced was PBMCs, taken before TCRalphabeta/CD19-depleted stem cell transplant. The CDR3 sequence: CASSTGSEQFF. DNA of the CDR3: TGTGCCAGCAGCACCGGGTCTGAGCAGTTCTTC.